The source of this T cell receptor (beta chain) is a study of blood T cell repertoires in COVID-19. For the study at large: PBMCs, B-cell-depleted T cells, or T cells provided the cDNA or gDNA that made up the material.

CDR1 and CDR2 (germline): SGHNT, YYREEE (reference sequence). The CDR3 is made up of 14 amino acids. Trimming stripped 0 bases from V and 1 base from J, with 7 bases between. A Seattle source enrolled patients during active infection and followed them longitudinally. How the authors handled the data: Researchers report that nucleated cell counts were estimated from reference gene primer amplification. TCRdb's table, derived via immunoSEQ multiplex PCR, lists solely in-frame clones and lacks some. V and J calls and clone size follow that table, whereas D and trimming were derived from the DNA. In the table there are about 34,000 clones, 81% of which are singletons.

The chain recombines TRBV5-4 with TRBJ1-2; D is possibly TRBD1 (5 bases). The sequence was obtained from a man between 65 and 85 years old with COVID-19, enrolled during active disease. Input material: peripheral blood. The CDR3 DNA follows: TGTGCCAGCAGCTTGGGACAGAGTAACTATGGCTACACCTTC. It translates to CASSLGQSNYGYTF.